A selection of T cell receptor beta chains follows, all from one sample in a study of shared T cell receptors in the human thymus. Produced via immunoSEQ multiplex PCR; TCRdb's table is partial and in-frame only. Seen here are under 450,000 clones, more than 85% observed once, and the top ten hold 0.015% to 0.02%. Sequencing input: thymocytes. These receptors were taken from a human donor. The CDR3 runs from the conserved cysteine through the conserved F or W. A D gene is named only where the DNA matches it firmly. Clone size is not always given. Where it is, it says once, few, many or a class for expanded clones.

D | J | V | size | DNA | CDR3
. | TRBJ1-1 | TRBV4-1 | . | TGCGCCAGCAGCCAATGGATCCGGACGGATGAAGCTTTCTTT | CASSQWIRTDEAFF
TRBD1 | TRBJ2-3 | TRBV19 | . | TGTGCCAGTAGTCCGTGGGGACAGGGGAATTTCACAGATACGCAGTATTTT | CASSPWGQGNFTDTQYF
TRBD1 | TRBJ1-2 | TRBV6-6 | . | TGTGCCAGCAGCTTCATAACAGGGGGGAAAGGCTACACCTTC | CASSFITGGKGYTF
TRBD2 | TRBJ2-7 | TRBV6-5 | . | TGTGCCAGCAGTTACTCTAGCGGGTCCTACGAGCAGTACTTC | CASSYSSGSYEQYF
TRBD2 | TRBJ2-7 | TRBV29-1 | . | TGCAGCGTTATTAGCGGGAGGGCCCTTAGCTCCTACGAGCAGTACTTC | CSVISGRALSSYEQYF
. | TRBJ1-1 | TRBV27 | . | TGTGCCAGCAGTTTCCCATATCTGGAGGGGAGCACTGAAGCTTTCTTT | CASSFPYLEGSTEAFF
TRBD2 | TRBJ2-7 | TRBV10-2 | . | TGCGCCGGTTTACTAAAACCAAGGGGGCGGGAGGGATACGAGCAGTACTTC | CAGLLKPRGREGYEQYF
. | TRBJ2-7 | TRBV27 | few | TGTGCCAGCAGTAAGGACAGCTCCTACGAGCAGTACTTC | CASSKDSSYEQYF
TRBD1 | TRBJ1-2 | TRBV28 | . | TGTGCCAGCGCTCCTACAGGGGGCGCCCCCTATGGCTACACCTTC | CASAPTGGAPYGYTF
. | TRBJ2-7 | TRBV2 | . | TGTGCCACCTCCCGTCCGGGACCGGGGGTCCACGAGCAGTACTTC | CATSRPGPGVHEQYF
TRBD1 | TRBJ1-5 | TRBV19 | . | TGTGCCAGTAGTAGGCCCGGACAGGGCCATAGCAATCAGCCCCAGCATTTT | CASSRPGQGHSNQPQHF
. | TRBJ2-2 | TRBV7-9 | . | TGTGCCCCACAGCGGGTCTGGAACACCGGGGAGCTGTTTTTT | CAPQRVWNTGELFF
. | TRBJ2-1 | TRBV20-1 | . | TGCAGTGCGCAGTTGGTTGAGCAGTTCTTC | CSAQLVEQFF
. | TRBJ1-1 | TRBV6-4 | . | TGTGCCAGCAGTGACCCCTTTATAATTAGGACACCGAACACTGAAGCTTTCTTT | CASSDPFIIRTPNTEAFF
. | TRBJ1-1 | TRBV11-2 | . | TGTGCCAGCAGCTTCGCCTCGCCCATCCAGGCCGACGGGAACACTGAAGCTTTCTTT | CASSFASPIQADGNTEAFF
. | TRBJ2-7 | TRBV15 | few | TGTGCCACCAGCAGAGTAGGGGGGGTGGCCACTTCGGGCTACGAGCAGTACTTC | CATSRVGGVATSGYEQYF
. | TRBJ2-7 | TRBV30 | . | TGTGCCTGGAGTGTACTTTCCTACGAGCAGTACTTC | CAWSVLSYEQYF
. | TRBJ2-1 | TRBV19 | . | TGTGCCAGTAGTATGGGGACCAACAATGAGCAGTTCTTC | CASSMGTNNEQFF
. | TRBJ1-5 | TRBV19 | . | TGTGCCAGTAGTATCCCCCAGAACACGGTCATAGGCAATCAGCCCCAGCATTTT | CASSIPQNTVIGNQPQHF
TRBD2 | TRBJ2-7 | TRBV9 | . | TGTGCCAGCAGCGTAGGCGCTAGCGGGAGGGGTACCTACGAGCAGTACTTC | CASSVGASGRGTYEQYF
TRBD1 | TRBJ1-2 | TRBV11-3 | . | TGTGCCAGAGGACAGGAGAAGGGCTACACCTTC | CARGQEKGYTF
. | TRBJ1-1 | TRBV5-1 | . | TGCGCCAGCAGCCCCCTCGGGTCGCGACAGAGAGACACTGAAGCTTTCTTT | CASSPLGSRQRDTEAFF
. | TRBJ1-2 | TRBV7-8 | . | TGTGCCAGCAGCCTAGAGGGGGTTAACTATGGCTACACCTTC | CASSLEGVNYGYTF
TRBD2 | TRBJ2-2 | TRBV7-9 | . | TGTGCCAGCAGCACAAGCGGGAGAGGCACCGGGGAGCTGTTTTTT | CASSTSGRGTGELFF
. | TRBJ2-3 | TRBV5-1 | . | TGCGCCAGCAGTTCTGACAGGCCTAATACGCAGTATTTT | CASSSDRPNTQYF
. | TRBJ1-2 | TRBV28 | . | TGTGCCAGCAGTCCCTTCGGTCCTAACTATGGCTACACCTTC | CASSPFGPNYGYTF
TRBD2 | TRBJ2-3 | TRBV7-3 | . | TGTGCCAGCAGCCCCTCGGCGGGAGGGCCCACAGATACGCAGTATTTT | CASSPSAGGPTDTQYF
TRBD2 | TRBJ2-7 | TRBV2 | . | TGTGCCAGCAGTCCCAAAGGCCCCGGACTAGCGGGAAATTCGAGGCAGTACTTC | CASSPKGPGLAGNSRQYF
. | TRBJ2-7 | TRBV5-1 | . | TGCGCCAGCAGCCGCCCGACAGGTTCCTACGAGCAGTACTTC | CASSRPTGSYEQYF
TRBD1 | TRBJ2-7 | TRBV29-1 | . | TGCAGCGCCCTCGGACAGGGCTACGAGCAGTACTTC | CSALGQGYEQYF
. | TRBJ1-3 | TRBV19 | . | TGTGCCAGCGGGGGGGCCATCTCTGGAAACACCATATATTTT | CASGGAISGNTIYF
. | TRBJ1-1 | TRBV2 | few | TGTGCCAGCAGTGAAGCAGAATTTGAAGCTTTCTTT | CASSEAEFEAFF
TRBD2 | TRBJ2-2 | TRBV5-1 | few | TGCGCCAGCAGCTTGGGTAGTAGCGGGAGTATTAGGTCCGGGGAGCTGTTTTTT | CASSLGSSGSIRSGELFF
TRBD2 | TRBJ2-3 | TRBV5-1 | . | TGCGCCAGCACCTCAATCGGGACTAGAAATACGCAGTATTTT | CASTSIGTRNTQYF
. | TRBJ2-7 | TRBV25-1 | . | TGTGCCAGCAGTCCACAGACTGACAGCTCCTACGAGCAGTACTTC | CASSPQTDSSYEQYF
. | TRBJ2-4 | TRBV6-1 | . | TGTGCCAGCAGTGAAAGGGGGGAAGCCAAAAACATTCAGTACTTC | CASSERGEAKNIQYF
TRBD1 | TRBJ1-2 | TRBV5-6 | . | TGTGCCAGCAGCACCGCGCCGGGACAGGGGAAGGCTAACTATGGCTACACCTTC | CASSTAPGQGKANYGYTF
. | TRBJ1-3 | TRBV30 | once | TGTGCCTGGACCGCGAGTTCATCAGGAAACACCATATATTTT | CAWTASSSGNTIYF
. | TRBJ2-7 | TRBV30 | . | TGTGCCTGGAGTGTAGAGGGCGCGAGCTCCTACGAGCAGTACTTC | CAWSVEGASSYEQYF
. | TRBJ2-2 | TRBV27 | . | TGTGCCAGCAGTTTAAGTCGCGCGGGACCTAACACCGGGGAGCTGTTTTTT | CASSLSRAGPNTGELFF